Listed here are 13 T cell receptor beta chains from one sample, sequenced in a study of blood T cell repertoires in COVID-19. Method: immunoSEQ multiplex PCR; TCRdb's copy keeps in-frame clones and lacks some. Of around 250,000 clones in the sample, roughly 88% were seen once. The sequenced sample consisted of peripheral blood. The receptor set was obtained from a woman in her 70s with COVID-19, enrolled during active disease.

This chain uses TRBV5-1 with TRBJ1-6, with 8 bases identical to TRBD1. This CDR3 region has 14 residues. V gave up 2 bases and J gave up 6 bases; unmatched junction bases: 1. Germline loops: CDR1 SGHRS, CDR2 YFSETQ. The CDR3 DNA follows: TGCGCCAGCAGCTTTGGACAGGGTAATTCACCCCTCCACTTT. Translation: CASSFGQGNSPLHF.

The V gene is TRBV19, the J gene TRBJ2-4; TRBD1 aligns across 7 bases. Trimming cost V 0 bases and J 4 bases; bases outside gene matches: 0. The CDR3 runs to 14 residues. The germline gives CDR1 LNHDA, CDR2 SQIVND (reference sequence). The DNA for the CDR3 is TGTGCCAGTAGTATAGACAGGGGGAAAAACATTCAGTACTTC. Its translation: CASSIDRGKNIQYF.

This clone was picked up a small number of times. The V gene is TRBV30, the J gene TRBJ1-2; a weak D match, TRBD1 (5 bases). In germline, CDR1 is GTSNPN, CDR2 SVGIG (reference sequence). The V and J ends lost 0 bases and 8 bases respectively, with 13 bases between them. This CDR3 contains 13 residues. For the CDR3, the DNA is TGTGCCTGGAGTGTTTCGGGGGGTTACGGCTACACCTTC. Protein product: CAWSVSGGYGYTF.

V is TRBV6-4 and J is TRBJ2-2, with 12 bases fitting TRBD1. J lost 5 bases, V lost 9 bases, and 16 bases had no gene match. CDR3 size: 18 residues. Looked up from germline, CDR1 is MRHNA and CDR2 is SNTAGT. The CDR3 spells CARTGTGGKVSLTGELFF. The DNA for the CDR3 is TGTGCCAGAACCGGGACAGGGGGCAAAGTAAGTTTAACCGGGGAGCTGTTTTTT.

V usage is TRBV5-6 and J usage is TRBJ2-1; 11 bases align to TRBD1. V was pared by 4 bases and J by 4 bases, with 7 bases of the junction left unmatched. The length of the CDR3 is 16 residues. Germline V gives CDR1 SGHDT, CDR2 YYEEEE. CDR3 coding DNA: TGTGCCAGCAGCCCGGGGACAGGGGGGGTTTACAATGAGCAGTTCTTC. Translation: CASSPGTGGVYNEQFF. Variable domain in full (rest from reference TRBV5-6 and TRBJ2-1): DAGVTQSPTHLIKTRGQQVTLRCSPKSGHDTVSWYQQALGQGPQFIFQYYEEEERQRGNFPDRFSGHQFPNYSSELNVNALLLGDSALYLCASSPGTGGVYNEQFFGPGTRLTVL.

This clone was seen just once. The genes are TRBV6-5 and TRBJ1-4, with TRBD1 as a possible D gene (5 bases). V shed 2 bases and J shed 2 bases, with 6 bases lying between them. The CDR3 loop spans 14 amino acids. CDR1 is MNHEY and CDR2 is SVGAGI in the germline V gene. The CDR3 DNA is TGTGCCAGCAGTTACCGACAGACTAATGAAAAACTGTTTTTT. Its translation is CASSYRQTNEKLFF.

CDR3 in DNA: TGTGCCAGCAGCTTAGCATGGGGGCTGGAAGATACGCAGTATTTT. It specifies CASSLAWGLEDTQYF. The rearrangement links TRBV13 to TRBJ2-3; the D gene is possibly TRBD1 (6 bases). The CDR3 consists of 15 residues. The V gene lost 1 base and the J gene lost 5 bases, with 13 bases spanning the gap. Germline V gives CDR1 PRHDT, CDR2 FYEKMQ (reference sequence).

The rearrangement uses TRBV5-1 and TRBJ2-3; D is possibly TRBD2 (5 bases). CDR3 size: 16 residues. Between the trimmed V and J ends, which lost 3 bases and 0 bases, there was a span of 14 bases. Germline CDR1 SGHRS, CDR2 YFSETQ. The CDR3 reads CASSSSQRSSTDTQYF. CDR3 DNA sequence: TGCGCCAGCAGCTCCTCCCAGCGGTCTAGCACAGATACGCAGTATTTT.

The CDR3 region has the DNA TGTGCCAGCAGTTCGGGAGGGGAGACCCAGTACTTC. Its protein product is CASSSGGETQYF. The chain uses TRBV6-2 or TRBV6-3 and TRBJ2-5; 8 nucleotides agree with TRBD2. This CDR3 has 12 residues. V lost 4 bases and J lost 5; bases outside the gene matches: 0. Looked up from germline, CDR1 is MNHEY and CDR2 is SVGEGT.

The chain uses TRBV6-1 and TRBJ1-5; D not resolved. The V and J ends lost 1 base and 3 bases respectively, with 7 bases between them. The CDR3 loop spans 14 amino acids. Germline-derived CDR1 and CDR2 are MNHNS and SASEGT. CDR3 sequence reads: CASSEGAYNQPQHF. The CDR3, as DNA: TGTGCCAGCAGTGAAGGGGCTTACAATCAGCCCCAGCATTTT.

The chain links TRBV30 to TRBJ2-7; TRBD2 is a possible D gene (5 bases). V lost 3 bases and J lost 0, with 15 bases in between. The CDR3 sequence is 15 residues long. Germline CDR1 is GTSNPN and CDR2 is SVGIG (reference sequence). The CDR3 region is CAWRLGLSDSYEQYF. The CDR3 region has the DNA TGTGCCTGGAGGCTAGGACTTTCCGACTCCTACGAGCAGTACTTC.

The genes are TRBV6-2 or TRBV6-3 and TRBJ1-2; TRBD1 matches at 7 bases. The ends lost 2 bases at V and 8 bases at J; junction bases unmatched: 8. This CDR3 contains 14 residues. CDR1 is MNHEY and CDR2 is SVGEGT in the germline V gene. The CDR3: CASSYRGTVAGYTF. In DNA, the CDR3 is TGTGCCAGCAGTTACCGGGGGACAGTAGCAGGCTACACCTTC.

The V call is TRBV7-3, the J call TRBJ1-2, with TRBD1 matching over 7 bases. Germline V gives CDR1 SGHTA, CDR2 FQGTGA. CDR3 length equals 13 residues. V lost 6 bases and J lost 6; bases outside the gene matches: 7. The CDR3 DNA is TGTGCCAGCAGTAGGGGGCGCCTGGATGGCTACACCTTC. It specifies CASSRGRLDGYTF.